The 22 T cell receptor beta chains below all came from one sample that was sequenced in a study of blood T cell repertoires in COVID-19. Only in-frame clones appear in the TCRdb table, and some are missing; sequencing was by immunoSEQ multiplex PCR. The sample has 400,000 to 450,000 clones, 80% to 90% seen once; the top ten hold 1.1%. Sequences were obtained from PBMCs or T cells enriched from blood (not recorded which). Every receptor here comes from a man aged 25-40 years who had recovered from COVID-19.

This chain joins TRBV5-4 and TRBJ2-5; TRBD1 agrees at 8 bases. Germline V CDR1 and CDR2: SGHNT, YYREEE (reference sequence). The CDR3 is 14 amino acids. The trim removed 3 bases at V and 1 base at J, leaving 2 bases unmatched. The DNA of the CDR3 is TGTGCCAGCAGCTGGGGACAGGTCCAAGAGACCCAGTACTTC. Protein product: CASSWGQVQETQYF. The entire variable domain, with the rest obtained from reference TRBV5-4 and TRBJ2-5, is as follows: ETGVTQSPTHLIKTRGQQVTLRCSSQSGHNTVSWYQQALGQGPQFIFQYYREEENGRGNFPPRFSGLQFPNYSSELNVNALELDDSALYLCASSWGQVQETQYFGPGTRLLVL.

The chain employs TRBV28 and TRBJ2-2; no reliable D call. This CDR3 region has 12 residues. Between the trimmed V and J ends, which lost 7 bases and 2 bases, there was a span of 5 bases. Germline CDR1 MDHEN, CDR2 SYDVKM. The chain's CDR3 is CASKRNTGELFF. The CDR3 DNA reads TGTGCCAGCAAGCGTAACACCGGGGAGCTGTTTTTT.

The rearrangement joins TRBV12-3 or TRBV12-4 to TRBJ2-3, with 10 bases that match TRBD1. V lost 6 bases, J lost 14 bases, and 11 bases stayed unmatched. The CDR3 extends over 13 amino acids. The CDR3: CASSGPDRGIRYF. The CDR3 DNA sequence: TGTGCCAGCAGCGGCCCGGACAGGGGGATTCGGTATTTT.

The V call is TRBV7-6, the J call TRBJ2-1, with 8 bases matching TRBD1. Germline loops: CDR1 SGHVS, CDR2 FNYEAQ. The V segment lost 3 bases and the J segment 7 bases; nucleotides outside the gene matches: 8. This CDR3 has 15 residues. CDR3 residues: CASSFGADRENEQFF. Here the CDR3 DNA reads TGTGCCAGCAGCTTTGGGGCGGACAGGGAAAATGAGCAGTTCTTC. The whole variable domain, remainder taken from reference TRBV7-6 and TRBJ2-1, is GAGVSQSPRYKVTKRGQDVALRCDPISGHVSLYWYRQALGQGPEFLTYFNYEAQQDKSGLPNDRFSAERPEGSISTLTIQRTEQRDSAMYRCASSFGADRENEQFFGPGTRLTVL.

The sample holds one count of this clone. The CDR3 DNA reads TGCGCCAGCAGCCACGGACTAGAGAACACCGGGGAGCTGTTTTTT. As protein: CASSHGLENTGELFF. The chain uses TRBV5-1 and TRBJ2-2, with TRBD2 identical over 7 bases. There are 15 residues in the CDR3. V gave up 4 bases and J gave up 1 base; unmatched junction bases: 4. CDR1 and CDR2 (germline): SGHRS, YFSETQ.

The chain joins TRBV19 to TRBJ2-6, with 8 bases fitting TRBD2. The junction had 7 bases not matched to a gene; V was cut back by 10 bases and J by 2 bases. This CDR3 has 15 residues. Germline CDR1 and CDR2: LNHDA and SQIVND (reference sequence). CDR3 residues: CATQAAGAGANVLTF. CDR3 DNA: TGTGCCACTCAAGCAGCGGGAGCTGGGGCCAACGTCCTGACTTTC. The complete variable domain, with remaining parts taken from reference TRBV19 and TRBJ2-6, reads DGGITQSPKYLFRKEGQNVTLSCEQNLNHDAMYWYRQDPGQGLRLIYYSQIVNDFQKGDIAEGYSVSREKKESFPLTVTSAQKNPTAFYLCATQAAGAGANVLTFGAGSRLTVL.

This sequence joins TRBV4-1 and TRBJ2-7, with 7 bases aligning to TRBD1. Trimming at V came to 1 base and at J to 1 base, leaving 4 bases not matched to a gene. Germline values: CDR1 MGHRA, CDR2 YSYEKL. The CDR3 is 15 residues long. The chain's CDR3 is CASSQGQGPSYEQYF. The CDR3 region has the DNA TGCGCCAGCAGCCAAGGACAGGGACCTTCCTACGAGCAGTACTTC.

CDR3 nucleotides: TGTGCCAGCAGTACTATTCTCGAGAGTAATGAGCAGTTCTTC. It encodes CASSTILESNEQFF. The V call is TRBV3-1 (or the pseudogene TRBV3-2), the J call TRBJ2-1, with D unclear. Germline V gene sequence: CDR1 LGHDT, CDR2 YNNKEL (reference sequence). V lost 6 bases to trimming and J lost 7 bases, with 16 bases between them. The CDR3 has 14 amino acids.

The CDR3 DNA sequence: TGTGCCAGTAGTAGACATCGACAGGGGACAGTTTCACCCCTCCACTTT. As protein: CASSRHRQGTVSPLHF. This chain links TRBV19 with TRBJ1-6, with 8 nucleotides matching TRBD1. V shed 4 bases and J 9 bases; nucleotides not matched to a gene: 11. Per the germline V gene, CDR1 is LNHDA and CDR2 is SQIVND (reference sequence). The CDR3 runs to 16 residues.

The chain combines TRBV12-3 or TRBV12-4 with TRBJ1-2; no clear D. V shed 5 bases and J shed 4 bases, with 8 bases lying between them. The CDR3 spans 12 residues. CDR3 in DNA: TGTGCCAGCAGTACCTCTAGCTATGGCTACACCTTC. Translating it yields CASSTSSYGYTF.

The CDR3 region has the DNA TGTGCCAGCAGTTTACGGGGGGACAGGGCGTTTAGCTACACCTTC. Translating it yields CASSLRGDRAFSYTF. The J gene is TRBJ1-2, the V gene TRBV27; 9 nucleotides align to TRBD1. The J segment lost 9 bases and the V segment lost 2 bases, leaving 10 bases of the junction unmatched. Germline values: CDR1 MNHEY, CDR2 SMNVEV (reference sequence). This CDR3 has 15 residues.

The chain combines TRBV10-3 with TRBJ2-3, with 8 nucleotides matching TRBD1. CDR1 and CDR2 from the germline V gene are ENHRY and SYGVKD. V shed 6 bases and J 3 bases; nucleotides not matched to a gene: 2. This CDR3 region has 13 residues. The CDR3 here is CAISGTGTDTQYF. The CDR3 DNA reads TGTGCCATCAGCGGGACAGGAACAGATACGCAGTATTTT.

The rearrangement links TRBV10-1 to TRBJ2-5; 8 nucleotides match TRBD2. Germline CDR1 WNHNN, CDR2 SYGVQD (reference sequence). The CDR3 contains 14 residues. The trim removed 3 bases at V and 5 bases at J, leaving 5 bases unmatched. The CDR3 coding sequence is TGCGCCAGCAGTGACGGGGGGGGTGAGGAGACCCAGTACTTC. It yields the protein CASSDGGGEETQYF.

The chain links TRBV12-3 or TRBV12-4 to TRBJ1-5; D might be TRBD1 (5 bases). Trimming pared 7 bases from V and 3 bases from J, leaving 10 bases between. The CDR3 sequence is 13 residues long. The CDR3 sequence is CASTREVNQPQHF. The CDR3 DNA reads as TGTGCCAGCACCAGGGAAGTCAATCAGCCCCAGCATTTT.

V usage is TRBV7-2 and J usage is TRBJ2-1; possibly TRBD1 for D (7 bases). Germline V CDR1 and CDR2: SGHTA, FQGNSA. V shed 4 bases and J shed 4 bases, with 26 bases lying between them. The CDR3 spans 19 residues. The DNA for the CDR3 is TGTGCCAGCAGCTACTTAATACCTCGGAGGGACAGAAGGTACAATGAGCAGTTCTTC. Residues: CASSYLIPRRDRRYNEQFF.

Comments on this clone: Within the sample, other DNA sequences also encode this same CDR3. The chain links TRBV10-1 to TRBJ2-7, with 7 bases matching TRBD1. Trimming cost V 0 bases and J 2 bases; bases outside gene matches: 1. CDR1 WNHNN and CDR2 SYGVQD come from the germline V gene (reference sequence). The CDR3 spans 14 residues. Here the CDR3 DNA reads TGCGCCAGCAGTGAGTCGGGACAGACCTACGAGCAGTACTTC. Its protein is CASSESGQTYEQYF.

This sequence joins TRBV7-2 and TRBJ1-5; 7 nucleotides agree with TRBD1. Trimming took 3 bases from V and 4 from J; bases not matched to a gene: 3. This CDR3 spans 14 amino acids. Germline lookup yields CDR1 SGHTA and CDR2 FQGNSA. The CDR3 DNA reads TGTGCCAGCAGCTTCTACAGGGGAAATCAGCCCCAGCATTTT. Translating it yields CASSFYRGNQPQHF.

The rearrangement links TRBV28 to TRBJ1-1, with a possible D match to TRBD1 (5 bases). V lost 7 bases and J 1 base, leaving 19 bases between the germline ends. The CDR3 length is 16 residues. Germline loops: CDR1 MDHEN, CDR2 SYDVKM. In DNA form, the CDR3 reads TGTGCCAGCATCCTGGGGGGGGTCGCCTGGAACACTGAAGCTTTCTTT. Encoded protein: CASILGGVAWNTEAFF.

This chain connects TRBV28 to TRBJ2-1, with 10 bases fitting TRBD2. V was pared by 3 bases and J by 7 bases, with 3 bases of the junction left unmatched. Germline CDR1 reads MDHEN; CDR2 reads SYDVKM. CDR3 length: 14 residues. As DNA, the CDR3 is TGTGCCAGCAGTTTTGGAGCGGGAGGGAATGAGCAGTTCTTC. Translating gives CASSFGAGGNEQFF.

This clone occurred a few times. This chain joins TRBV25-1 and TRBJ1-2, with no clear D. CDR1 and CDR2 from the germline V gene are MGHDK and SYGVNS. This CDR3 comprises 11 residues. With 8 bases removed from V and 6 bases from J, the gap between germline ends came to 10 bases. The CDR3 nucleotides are TGTGCCAGCGAGACAAGTAATGGCTACACCTTC. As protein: CASETSNGYTF.

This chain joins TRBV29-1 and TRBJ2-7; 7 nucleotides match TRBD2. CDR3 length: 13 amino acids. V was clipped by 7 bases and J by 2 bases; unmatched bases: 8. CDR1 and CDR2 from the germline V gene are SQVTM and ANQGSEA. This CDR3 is CSAEAGSPYEQYF. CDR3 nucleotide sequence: TGCAGCGCCGAAGCGGGAAGCCCCTACGAGCAGTACTTC.

The CDR3, as DNA: TGTGCCAGCAGATACGAAACAGGGGGTTGGACTGAAGCTTTCTTT. This encodes CASRYETGGWTEAFF. The V call is TRBV28, the J call TRBJ1-1, with TRBD1 matching 8 bases. This CDR3 region has 15 residues. The ends lost 6 bases at V and 5 bases at J; junction bases unmatched: 11. The germline V gene encodes CDR1 MDHEN and CDR2 SYDVKM. The full variable domain, its missing parts supplied by reference TRBV28 and TRBJ1-1, is DVKVTQSSRYLVKRTGEKVFLECVQDMDHENMFWYRQDPGLGLRLIYFSYDVKMKEKGDIPEGYSVSREKKERFSLILESASTNQTSMYLCASRYETGGWTEAFFGQGTRLTVV.